These T cell receptor beta chains were read from a single sample in a study of shared clonotypes between healthy human individuals. Profiling relied on immunoSEQ multiplex PCR, and the TCRdb table lists in-frame clones only, not all of them. The sample consists of 600,000 or so clones, 95% to 98% of them appearing once. Sequenced input: naive CD8+ T cells sorted from blood. These receptors originate from a man aged 30 to 39 in good health. The conserved cysteine and the conserved F or W are not part of the CDR3 here. Fields, in order: V gene, J gene, CDR3 protein.

V gene: TRBV6-6
J gene: TRBJ2-7
CDR3 protein: ATSTTGSGNEQY

V gene: TRBV13
J gene: TRBJ2-7
CDR3 protein: ASSFVTSGINEQY

V gene: TRBV9
J gene: TRBJ1-5
CDR3 protein: ASSVGTGGGNQPQH

V gene: TRBV11-2
J gene: TRBJ2-5
CDR3 protein: ASSSGGSETQY

V gene: TRBV6-1
J gene: TRBJ1-1
CDR3 protein: ASSISTRMEPEAF

V gene: TRBV27
J gene: TRBJ1-1
CDR3 protein: ASSFQSDGATEAF

V gene: TRBV27
J gene: TRBJ2-1
CDR3 protein: ASSSSANEQF

V gene: TRBV4-3
J gene: TRBJ1-1
CDR3 protein: ASSQLRGTEAF

V gene: TRBV7-2
J gene: TRBJ1-1
CDR3 protein: ASSLGDRETEAF

V gene: TRBV5-1
J gene: TRBJ2-7
CDR3 protein: ASSFSLSYEQY

V gene: TRBV11-1
J gene: TRBJ2-7
CDR3 protein: ASRDEGYEQY

V gene: TRBV6-1
J gene: TRBJ2-5
CDR3 protein: ALWTRGVQETQY

V gene: TRBV13
J gene: TRBJ1-1
CDR3 protein: ASSLRDGSNTEAF

V gene: TRBV5-1
J gene: TRBJ1-3
CDR3 protein: ASSLAGTGPGNTIY

V gene: TRBV7-2
J gene: TRBJ2-1
CDR3 protein: ASSGHYDYNEQF

V gene: TRBV27
J gene: TRBJ1-1
CDR3 protein: ASSVEGAPDTEAF

V gene: TRBV15
J gene: TRBJ2-1
CDR3 protein: ATAKGQLANLVNEQF

V gene: TRBV9
J gene: TRBJ2-6
CDR3 protein: ASSGGVGGSGANVLT

V gene: TRBV7-3
J gene: TRBJ2-2
CDR3 protein: ASSSDRDRKTGELF

V gene: TRBV7-3
J gene: TRBJ2-1
CDR3 protein: ASSLTPRDEQF

V gene: TRBV6-5
J gene: TRBJ2-3
CDR3 protein: ASSYRDGPTDTQY

V gene: TRBV5-6
J gene: TRBJ2-2
CDR3 protein: ASSLSPGELF

V gene: TRBV29-1
J gene: TRBJ2-1
CDR3 protein: SVVLAGGPGEQF

V gene: TRBV27
J gene: TRBJ2-5
CDR3 protein: ASSSPGDQQTQY

V gene: TRBV29-1
J gene: TRBJ2-1
CDR3 protein: SVEVIRLGVDNEQF

V gene: TRBV10-3
J gene: TRBJ2-7
CDR3 protein: AISESRASRYEQY

V gene: TRBV10-3
J gene: TRBJ1-1
CDR3 protein: AISGTNKTGTFMNTEAF

V gene: TRBV7-6
J gene: TRBJ2-3
CDR3 protein: ASSLVLEYVDTQY

V gene: TRBV27
J gene: TRBJ1-1
CDR3 protein: ASSISQVTEAF

V gene: TRBV7-8
J gene: TRBJ2-1
CDR3 protein: ASSFSSQYEQF

V gene: TRBV19
J gene: TRBJ1-1
CDR3 protein: ASSIVNTEAF

V gene: TRBV5-6
J gene: TRBJ2-7
CDR3 protein: ASSTRREQY

V gene: TRBV5-1
J gene: TRBJ1-3
CDR3 protein: ASSQGVPSGNTIY

V gene: TRBV27
J gene: TRBJ2-3
CDR3 protein: ASSNQLAERTDTQY

V gene: TRBV10-2
J gene: TRBJ2-7
CDR3 protein: ASSEGSEQY

V gene: TRBV9
J gene: TRBJ2-3
CDR3 protein: ASSPSGGASTDTQY

V gene: TRBV5-4
J gene: TRBJ1-2
CDR3 protein: ASKGVSNYGYT